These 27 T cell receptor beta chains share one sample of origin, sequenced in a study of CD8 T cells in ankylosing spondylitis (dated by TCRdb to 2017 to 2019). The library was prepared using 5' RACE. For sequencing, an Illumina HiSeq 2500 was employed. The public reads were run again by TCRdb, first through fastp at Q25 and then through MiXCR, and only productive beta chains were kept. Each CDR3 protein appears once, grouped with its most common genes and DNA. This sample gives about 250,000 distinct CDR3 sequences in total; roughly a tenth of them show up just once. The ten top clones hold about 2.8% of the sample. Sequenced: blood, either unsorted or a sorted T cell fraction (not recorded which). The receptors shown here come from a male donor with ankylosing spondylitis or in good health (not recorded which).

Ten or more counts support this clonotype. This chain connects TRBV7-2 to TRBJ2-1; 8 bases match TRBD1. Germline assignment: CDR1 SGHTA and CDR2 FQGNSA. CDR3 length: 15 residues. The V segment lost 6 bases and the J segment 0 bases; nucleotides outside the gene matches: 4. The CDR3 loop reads CASSLDRGSYNEQFF. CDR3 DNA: TGTGCCAGCAGTCTCGACAGGGGCTCCTACAATGAGCAGTTCTTC.

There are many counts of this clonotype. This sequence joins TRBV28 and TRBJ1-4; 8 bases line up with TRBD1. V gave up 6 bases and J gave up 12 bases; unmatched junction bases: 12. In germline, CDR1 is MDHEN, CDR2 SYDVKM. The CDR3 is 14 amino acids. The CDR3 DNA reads TGTGCCAGCAGACCGACAGGGGTTTTTTTGGAACTGTTTTTT. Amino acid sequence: CASRPTGVFLELFF. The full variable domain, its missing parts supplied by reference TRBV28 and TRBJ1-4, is DVKVTQSSRYLVKRTGEKVFLECVQDMDHENMFWYRQDPGLGLRLIYFSYDVKMKEKGDIPEGYSVSREKKERFSLILESASTNQTSMYLCASRPTGVFLELFFGSGTQLSVL.

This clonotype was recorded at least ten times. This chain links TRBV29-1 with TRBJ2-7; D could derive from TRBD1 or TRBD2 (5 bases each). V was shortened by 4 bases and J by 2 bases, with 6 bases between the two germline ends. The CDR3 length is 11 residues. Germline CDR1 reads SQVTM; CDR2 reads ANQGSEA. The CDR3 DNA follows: TGCAGCGTTGGAGGGGCCTACGAGCAGTACTTC. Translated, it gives CSVGGAYEQYF.

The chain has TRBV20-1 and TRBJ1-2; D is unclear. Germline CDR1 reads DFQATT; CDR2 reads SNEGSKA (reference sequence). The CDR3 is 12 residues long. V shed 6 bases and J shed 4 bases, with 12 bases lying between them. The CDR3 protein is CSATADFYGYTF. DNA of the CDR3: TGCAGTGCCACCGCGGACTTCTATGGCTACACCTTC.

The CDR3 here is CASSQVRRQYF. CDR3 coding DNA: TGTGCCAGCAGCCAAGTAAGACGGCAGTACTTC. This rearrangement joins TRBV14 to TRBJ2-7; no clear D. CDR1 and CDR2 from the germline V gene are SGHDN and FVKESK. Trimming left V 1 base short and J 9 bases short, with 7 bases between. This CDR3 region has 11 residues.

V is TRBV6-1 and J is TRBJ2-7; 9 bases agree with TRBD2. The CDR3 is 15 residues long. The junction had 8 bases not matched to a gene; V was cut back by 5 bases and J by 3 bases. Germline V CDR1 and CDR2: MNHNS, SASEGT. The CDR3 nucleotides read TGTGCCAGCAGTCGAAATAGCGGGAGAGGCTACGAGCAGTACTTC. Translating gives CASSRNSGRGYEQYF.

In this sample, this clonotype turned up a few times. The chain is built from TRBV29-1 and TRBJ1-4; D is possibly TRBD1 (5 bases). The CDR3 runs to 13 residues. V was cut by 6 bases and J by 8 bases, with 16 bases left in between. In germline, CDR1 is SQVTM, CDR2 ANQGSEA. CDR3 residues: CSVAPGPGEKLFF. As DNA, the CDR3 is TGCAGCGTCGCTCCGGGACCGGGCGAAAAACTGTTTTTT.

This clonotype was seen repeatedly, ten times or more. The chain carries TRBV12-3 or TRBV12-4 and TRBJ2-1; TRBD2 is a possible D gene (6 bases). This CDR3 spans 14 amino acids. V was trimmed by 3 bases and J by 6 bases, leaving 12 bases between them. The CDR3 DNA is TGTGCCAGCAGTTTGAGACTAGACTCCAATGAGCAGTTCTTC. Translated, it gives CASSLRLDSNEQFF.

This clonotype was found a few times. This CDR3 reads CASSLGRVQETQYF. CDR3 DNA: TGTGCCAGCAGCTTAGGTAGGGTCCAAGAGACCCAGTACTTC. The gene calls are TRBV7-7 and TRBJ2-5, with no clear D. CDR3 length: 14 amino acids. Germline CDR1 and CDR2: SSHAT and FNYEAQ (reference sequence). V was clipped by 1 base and J by 1 base, with 7 bases between them.

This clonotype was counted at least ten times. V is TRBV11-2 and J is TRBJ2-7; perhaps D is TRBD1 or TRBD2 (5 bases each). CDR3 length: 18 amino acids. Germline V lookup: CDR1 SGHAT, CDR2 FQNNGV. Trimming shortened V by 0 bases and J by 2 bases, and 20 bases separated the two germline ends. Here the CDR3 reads CASSLELLGWGYTYEQYF. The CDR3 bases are TGTGCCAGCAGCTTAGAATTACTAGGCTGGGGGTATACCTACGAGCAGTACTTC.

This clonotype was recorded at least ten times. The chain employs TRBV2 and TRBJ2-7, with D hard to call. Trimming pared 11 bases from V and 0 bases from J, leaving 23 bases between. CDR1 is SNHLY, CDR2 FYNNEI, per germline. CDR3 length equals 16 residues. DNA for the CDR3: TGTGCCCTGGTAGTGACCTCAAGCTCAGGCTCCTACGAGCAGTACTTC. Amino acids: CALVVTSSSGSYEQYF.

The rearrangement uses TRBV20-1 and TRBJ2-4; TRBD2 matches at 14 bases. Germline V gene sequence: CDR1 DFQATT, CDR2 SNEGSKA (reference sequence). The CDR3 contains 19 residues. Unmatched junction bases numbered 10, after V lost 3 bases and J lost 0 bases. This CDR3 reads CSASPGLAGDLLAKNIQYF. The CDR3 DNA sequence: TGCAGTGCTAGCCCGGGACTAGCGGGGGACTTGCTAGCCAAAAACATTCAGTACTTC.

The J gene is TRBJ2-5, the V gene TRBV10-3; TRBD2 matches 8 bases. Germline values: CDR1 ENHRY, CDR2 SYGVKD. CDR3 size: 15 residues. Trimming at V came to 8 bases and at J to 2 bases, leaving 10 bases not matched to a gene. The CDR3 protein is CAIQLGASGQETQYF. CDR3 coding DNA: TGTGCCATCCAGCTAGGTGCTAGCGGGCAAGAGACCCAGTACTTC.

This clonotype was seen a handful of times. DNA of the CDR3: TGTGCCAGCAGAAGAAGGGGACAGGGGAATCCATCAAGCTCTGGGGCCAACGTCCTGACTTTC. It encodes CASRRRGQGNPSSSGANVLTF. This chain connects TRBV12-3 or TRBV12-4 to TRBJ2-6; 10 bases are a match to TRBD1. This CDR3 is built from 21 residues. The V segment lost 6 bases and the J segment 0 bases; nucleotides outside the gene matches: 17.

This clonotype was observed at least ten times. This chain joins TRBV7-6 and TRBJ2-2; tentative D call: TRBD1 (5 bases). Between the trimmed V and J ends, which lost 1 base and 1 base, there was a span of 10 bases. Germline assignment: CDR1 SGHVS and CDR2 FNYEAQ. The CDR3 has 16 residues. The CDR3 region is CASSLVDQGNTGELFF. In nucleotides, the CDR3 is TGTGCCAGCAGCTTAGTGGACCAGGGGAACACCGGGGAGCTGTTTTTT.

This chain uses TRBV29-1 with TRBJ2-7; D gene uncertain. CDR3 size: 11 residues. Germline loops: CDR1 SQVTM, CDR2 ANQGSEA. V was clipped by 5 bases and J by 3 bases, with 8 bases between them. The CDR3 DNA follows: TGCAGCGTTTTAGCCGACTACGAGCAGTACTTC. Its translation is CSVLADYEQYF.

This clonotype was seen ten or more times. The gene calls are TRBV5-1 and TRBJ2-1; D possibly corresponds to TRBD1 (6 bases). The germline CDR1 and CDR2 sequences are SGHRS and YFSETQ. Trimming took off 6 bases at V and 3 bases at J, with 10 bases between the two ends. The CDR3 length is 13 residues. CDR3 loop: CASTGTNYNEQFF. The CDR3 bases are TGCGCCAGCACGGGGACAAACTACAATGAGCAGTTCTTC. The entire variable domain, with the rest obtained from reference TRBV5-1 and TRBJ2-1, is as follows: KAGVTQTPRYLIKTRGQQVTLSCSPISGHRSVSWYQQTPGQGLQFLFEYFSETQRNKGNFPGRFSGRQFSNSRSEMNVSTLELGDSALYLCASTGTNYNEQFFGPGTRLTVL.

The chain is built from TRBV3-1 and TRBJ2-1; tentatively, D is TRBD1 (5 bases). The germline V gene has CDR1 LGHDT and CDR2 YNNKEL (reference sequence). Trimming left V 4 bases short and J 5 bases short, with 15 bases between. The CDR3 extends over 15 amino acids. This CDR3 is CASSLGQLVNNEQFF. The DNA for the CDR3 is TGTGCCAGCAGCCTCGGACAATTAGTGAACAATGAGCAGTTCTTC.

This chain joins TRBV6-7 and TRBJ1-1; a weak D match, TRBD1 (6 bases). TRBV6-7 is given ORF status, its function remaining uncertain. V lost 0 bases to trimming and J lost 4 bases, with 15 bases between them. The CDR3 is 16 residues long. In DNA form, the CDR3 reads TGTGCCAGCAGTTACTCAAATAGTCAGGGGACCACTGAAGCTTTCTTT. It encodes CASSYSNSQGTTEAFF.

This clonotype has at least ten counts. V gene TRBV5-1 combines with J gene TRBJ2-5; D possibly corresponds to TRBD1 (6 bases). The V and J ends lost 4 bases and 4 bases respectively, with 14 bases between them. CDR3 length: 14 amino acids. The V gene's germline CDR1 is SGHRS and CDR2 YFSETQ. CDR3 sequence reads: CASSLRTVGETQYF. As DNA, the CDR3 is TGCGCCAGCAGCCTACGGACAGTTGGAGAGACCCAGTACTTC.

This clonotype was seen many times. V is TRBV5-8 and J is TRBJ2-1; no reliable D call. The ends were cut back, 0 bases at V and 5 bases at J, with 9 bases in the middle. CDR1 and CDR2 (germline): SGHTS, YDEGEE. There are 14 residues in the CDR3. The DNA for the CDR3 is TGTGCCAGCAGCTTGGAGTGGAAGGACAATGAGCAGTTCTTC. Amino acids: CASSLEWKDNEQFF.

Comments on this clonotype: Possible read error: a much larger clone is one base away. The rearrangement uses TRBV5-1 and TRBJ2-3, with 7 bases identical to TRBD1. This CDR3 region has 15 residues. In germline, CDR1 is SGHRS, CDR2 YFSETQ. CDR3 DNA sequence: TGCGCCAGCAGCTTCCGGGACAGAGACACAGATATGCAGTATTTT. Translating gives CASSFRDRDTDMQYF.

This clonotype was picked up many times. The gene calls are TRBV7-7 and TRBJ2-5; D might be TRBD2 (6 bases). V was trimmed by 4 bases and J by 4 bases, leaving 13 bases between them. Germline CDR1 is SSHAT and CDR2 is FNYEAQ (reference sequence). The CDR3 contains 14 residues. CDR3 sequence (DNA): TGTGCCAGCAGCTCCGGGACTTATGGAGAGACCCAGTACTTC. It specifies CASSSGTYGETQYF.

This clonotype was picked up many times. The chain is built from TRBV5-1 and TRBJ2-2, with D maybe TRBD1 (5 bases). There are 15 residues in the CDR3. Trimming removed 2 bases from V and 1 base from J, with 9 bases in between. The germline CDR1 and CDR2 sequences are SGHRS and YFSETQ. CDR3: CASSFPTGNTGELFF. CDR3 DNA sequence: TGCGCCAGCAGCTTCCCTACAGGGAACACCGGGGAGCTGTTTTTT.

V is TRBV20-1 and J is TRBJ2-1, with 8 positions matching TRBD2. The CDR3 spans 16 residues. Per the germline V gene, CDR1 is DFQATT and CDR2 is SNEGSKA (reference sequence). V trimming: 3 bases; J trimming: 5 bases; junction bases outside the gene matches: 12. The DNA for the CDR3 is TGCAGTGCTAGGAATGGCGGGAGGAGCTTTAACAATGAGCAGTTCTTC. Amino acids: CSARNGGRSFNNEQFF.

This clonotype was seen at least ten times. DNA of the CDR3: TGCGCCAGCCGGCCGGTGGGGGACACTGAAGCTTTCTTT. It encodes CASRPVGDTEAFF. This chain uses TRBV5-1 with TRBJ1-1; TRBD1 is a possible D gene (5 bases). V gave up 7 bases and J gave up 3 bases, with 13 bases separating them. The length of the CDR3 is 13 residues. CDR1 and CDR2 from the germline V gene are SGHRS and YFSETQ.

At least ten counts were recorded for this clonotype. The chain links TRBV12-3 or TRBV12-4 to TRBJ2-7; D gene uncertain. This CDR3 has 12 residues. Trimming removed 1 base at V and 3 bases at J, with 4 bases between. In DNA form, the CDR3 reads TGTGCCAGCAGTTTAGGCAACTACGAGCAGTACTTC. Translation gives CASSLGNYEQYF.